Given below is one T cell receptor beta chain in context. Germline is not matched at one junction end, which may reflect a read error. The data were obtained in a study of blood T cell repertoires in COVID-19. The authors' processing: Nucleated cell counts were estimated from reference gene primer amplification. Profiling relied on immunoSEQ multiplex PCR, and the TCRdb table lists in-frame clones only, not all of them. Clone size and the V and J calls come from that table; the DNA yielded D and trimming. The data hold about 99,000 clones, with 85% to 90% observed a single time. The V gene's germline CDR1 is SGHRS and CDR2 YFSETQ. The CDR3 loop spans 18 amino acids.

The receptor's source is a human donor in a cohort sampled during active COVID-19. The chain combines TRBV5-1 with TRBJ2-2; 14 bases line up with TRBD2. The sample comprised peripheral blood. DNA for the CDR3: TGCGCCAGCAGCTCCCCGGGACTAGCGGGGGTCAACACCGCGGAGCTGTTTTTT. This codes for CASSSPGLAGVNTAELFF.